The present TCR beta chain was sequenced within a study of brain T cells in children with intractable seizures. Study-level findings and limits: Clones missing pre-surgery may reflect undersampling of that blood sample. Patients' HCMV serostatus was unknown; virus specificity rests on CDR3 similarity alone.

Assay used: immunoSEQ multiplex PCR; TCRdb lists only in-frame clones, some missing. This sample has 340,000 or so clones, with 93% found just once. As to time point: blood from clinic visit 5 months post-surgery; TSC patient then seizure free. Surgery cases with the highest brain T cell transcript signatures were chosen for sequencing. Patients received at least one anti-epileptic drug before surgery. Points on this clone: As yet, its antigen is unknown.

Per the germline V gene, CDR1 is SGHNT and CDR2 is YENEEA. J gave up 6 bases and V 1 base, and 12 bases lay outside the gene matches. The CDR3 contains 17 residues. This TCR was recovered from a boy younger than two with tuberous sclerosis and intractable seizures. This chain uses TRBV11-3 with TRBJ2-7; TRBD2 aligns across 10 bases. Specimen: peripheral blood, collected around 5 months after surgery. This CDR3 reads CASSLVFSSGSVGEQYF. CDR3 DNA: TGTGCCAGCAGCTTAGTTTTTTCTAGCGGGAGTGTAGGCGAGCAGTACTTC.